A selection of T cell receptor beta chains follows, all from one sample in a study of cytomegalovirus exposure and HLA in healthy donors. The method was immunoSEQ multiplex PCR; TCRdb's version includes in-frame clones alone and lacks a portion of them. The sample consists of some 130,000 clones, approximately 85% of them appearing once. Sequenced material: PBMCs. These receptors were taken from a woman under 40 in good health and CMV-seropositive. CDR3s include the opening cysteine and the closing phenylalanine or tryptophan. A D gene is named only where the DNA matches it firmly. Size is omitted from some rows. Given values are once, few, many or a class for expanded clones.

V	J	D	size	DNA	CDR3
TRBV6-1	TRBJ1-2	TRBD1	.	TGTGCCAGCAACTCCCAGGACAGGGCCCGACGTGGCTACACCTTC	CASNSQDRARRGYTF
TRBV9	TRBJ2-7	.	.	TGTGCCAGCAGCGTAGGGGCAGGAGGTGAGCAGTACTTC	CASSVGAGGEQYF
TRBV28	TRBJ2-1	.	.	TGTGCCAGCAGGTCTGCGGGACCGGTGGGCGATGAGCAGTTCTTC	CASRSAGPVGDEQFF
TRBV28	TRBJ1-5	.	.	TGTGCCAGCAGTCCACCTGACAGAGTGGGGCAGCCCCAGCATTTT	CASSPPDRVGQPQHF
TRBV27	TRBJ1-6	.	.	TGTGCCAGCAGTTTAGGCTCTCCGAATAATTCACCCCTCCACTTT	CASSLGSPNNSPLHF
TRBV5-1	TRBJ1-1	.	few	TGCGCCAGCAGCTTTACAGGGCCGGGGACTGAAGCTTTCTTT	CASSFTGPGTEAFF
TRBV6-6	TRBJ1-4	.	.	TGTGCCACCACTCCGAGAGCAACTAATGAAAAACTGTTTTTT	CATTPRATNEKLFF
TRBV30	TRBJ2-7	TRBD2	.	TGTGCCTGGGGCACGTCCGGGACTACTTACTACGAGCAGTACTTC	CAWGTSGTTYYEQYF
TRBV5-4	TRBJ1-6	.	once	TGTGCCAGCAGCGCTTCAGGATCCTATAATTCACCCCTCCACTTT	CASSASGSYNSPLHF
TRBV11-2	TRBJ2-7	TRBD1	.	TGTGCCAGCAGCCCCCGGCCGGGACAGTTGGGCTTC	CASSPRPGQLGF
TRBV7-9	TRBJ2-1	TRBD1	once	TGTGCCAGCAGCCCGGACAGGGGACCCTACAATGAGCAGTTCTTC	CASSPDRGPYNEQFF
TRBV10-3	TRBJ2-3	TRBD2	.	TGTGCCATCAGTGGGACTAGCGGGAGCCCGGATACGCAGTATTTT	CAISGTSGSPDTQYF
TRBV30	TRBJ2-4	.	.	TGTGCCTGGAGTGTCGAGGCCCCTCCCAAAAACATTCAGTACTTC	CAWSVEAPPKNIQYF
TRBV9	TRBJ2-3	TRBD2	.	TGTGCCAGCAGCATGGGACTAGCGGTCCTCACGGATACGCAGTATTTT	CASSMGLAVLTDTQYF
TRBV2	TRBJ2-5	TRBD1	.	TGTGCCAGCAGACCCCGGACAGGGGTGCCTAAGGAGACCCAGTACTTC	CASRPRTGVPKETQYF
TRBV9	TRBJ2-3	TRBD1	.	TGTGCCAGCAGCGCCGACCGCCAGGGGGCGATAACAGATACGCAGTATTTT	CASSADRQGAITDTQYF
TRBV28	TRBJ1-4	TRBD1	.	TGTGCCAGCAGTTTACAGGGGGTGTACGAAAAACTGTTTTTT	CASSLQGVYEKLFF
TRBV7-9	TRBJ1-1	.	.	TGTGCCAGCAGCTTAGCGATCGGAGCTTTCTTT	CASSLAIGAFF
TRBV5-1	TRBJ1-5	TRBD1	.	TGCGCCAGCAGCTCCGGACAGGGAGATCAGCCCCAGCATTTT	CASSSGQGDQPQHF
TRBV28	TRBJ2-1	TRBD2	.	TGTGCCAGCAGCCCTACTCAGGGGGTGATGGTGGCTAGCGGGGACGGCTCCTACAATGAGCAGTTCTTC	CASSPTQGVMVASGDGSYNEQFF
TRBV5-4	TRBJ1-2	TRBD1	.	TGTGCCAGCAGCCGGACAGGGATCGGCTATGGCTACACCTTC	CASSRTGIGYGYTF
TRBV28	TRBJ2-7	TRBD2	.	TGTGCCAGCAGTGGGGGGGGAGTGCCGGGGCTCTACGAGCAGTACTTC	CASSGGGVPGLYEQYF
TRBV5-1	TRBJ1-1	TRBD1	.	TGCGCCAGCAGCTTATTACAGGGGGCTGATGCTTTCTTT	CASSLLQGADAFF
TRBV5-1	TRBJ2-7	TRBD1	.	TGCGCCAGCCGGGACAGGGGCTACGAGCAGTACTTC	CASRDRGYEQYF
TRBV19	TRBJ2-5	.	.	TGTGCCAGTCGCAGGGCCGACCATCAAGAGACCCAGTACTTC	CASRRADHQETQYF
TRBV19	TRBJ1-5	.	.	TGTGCCAGTAGTATAATCGTCAGGGGATGGGATCAGCCCCAGCATTTT	CASSIIVRGWDQPQHF
TRBV5-4	TRBJ2-3	TRBD2	.	TGTGCCAGCACTGATCAAAATACAGCGGGAGGCACAGATACGCAGTATTTT	CASTDQNTAGGTDTQYF
TRBV29-1	TRBJ2-5	TRBD2	few	TGCAGCGTTGGTACAACTAGCGGGAGGGCCGGATGGCAAGAGACCCAGTACTTC	CSVGTTSGRAGWQETQYF
TRBV5-8	TRBJ2-7	.	.	TGTGCCAGCAGCTTGTTCCTCTCCTACGAGCAGTACTTC	CASSLFLSYEQYF